These T cell receptor beta chains were read from a single sample in a study of early T cells in non-severe SARS-CoV-2 infection. Via MiXCR, TCRdb re-called the 5' RACE reads, giving one row per CDR3 protein. The sample includes about 83,000 distinct CDR3 sequences, approximately 13% seen only once; the top ten take roughly 1.4%. The sequenced sample was whole blood. These receptors all come from an adult who was a healthcare worker with PCR-confirmed SARS-CoV-2 infection or an uninfected control (not recorded which). The conserved cysteine and the conserved F or W are not part of the CDR3 here.

j_gene | v_gene | CDR3aa
TRBJ2-6 | TRBV20-1 | SARPTSGGPGANVLT
TRBJ1-4 | TRBV5-4 | ASSLGVTEKLF
TRBJ2-3 | TRBV11-2 | ASSLGPEVYTQY
TRBJ2-7 | TRBV12-3/TRBV12-4 | ASRMTGQGDYEQY
TRBJ1-1 | TRBV7-9 | ASKKVVRTMNTEAF
TRBJ1-1 | TRBV12-3/TRBV12-4 | ASSSPDRPNTEAF
TRBJ2-3 | TRBV6-2/TRBV6-3 | ASRNTGETDTQY
TRBJ2-3 | TRBV11-2 | ASSLQRTSGGTQY
TRBJ2-7 | TRBV20-1 | SARGGGPSEQY
TRBJ2-3 | TRBV10-3 | ATGTGPEDTQY
TRBJ1-2 | TRBV18 | ASSPAGGGYGYT
TRBJ2-5 | TRBV6-5 | ASSYALRETQY
TRBJ1-3 | TRBV6-2/TRBV6-3 | ASSYSISRTGNTIY
TRBJ2-3 | TRBV7-6 | ASSEPLVLSMAGNDTQY
TRBJ1-6 | TRBV15 | ATSRGRSGGTSPLH
TRBJ2-5 | TRBV30 | AWSRRAGVGQETQY
TRBJ2-1 | TRBV19 | ASSIKTSGWASEQF
TRBJ2-5 | TRBV20-1 | SAGGLAGVAGETQY
TRBJ2-1 | TRBV5-5 | ASSGTETYNEQF
TRBJ2-3 | TRBV14 | ASSQGPQGARGTQY
TRBJ2-6 | TRBV4-2 | ASSPGTKPSGANVLT
TRBJ2-5 | TRBV27 | ASSLGLPPQTQY
TRBJ1-1 | TRBV7-3 | ASSLRSIGVEGTEAF
TRBJ2-3 | TRBV5-1 | ASSQPVLAGRLY
TRBJ2-3 | TRBV12-3/TRBV12-4 | ASSSGNNLIDTQY
TRBJ2-4 | TRBV29-1 | SVEAGVGNIQY
TRBJ1-1 | TRBV7-8 | ASSPQQGRGTEAF
TRBJ1-2 | TRBV12-3/TRBV12-4 | ASSQWAGRNGYT
TRBJ1-1 | TRBV30 | AWTHGRLEAF
TRBJ2-1 | TRBV6-1 | ASMGSSSYNEQF
TRBJ2-7 | TRBV5-1 | ASSWAGGREQY
TRBJ2-1 | TRBV6-2/TRBV6-3 | ASSYLTNEQF
TRBJ2-7 | TRBV6-5 | ASSYLDGDSYEQY
TRBJ1-2 | TRBV5-4 | ASSFPGQNFYGYT
TRBJ2-1 | TRBV21-1 | ASTPGGFVDEQF
TRBJ2-7 | TRBV7-9 | ASSLISGGLPYEQY
TRBJ2-5 | TRBV6-4 | ASSPLAGVQETQY
TRBJ2-7 | TRBV29-1 | SVVGAGSNEQY
TRBJ1-6 | TRBV7-6 | ASSLAVAAGSNSPLH
TRBJ2-1 | TRBV6-6 | ASKTSSYNEQF
TRBJ2-3 | TRBV6-1 | ASNLVGLDTQY
TRBJ2-5 | TRBV10-2 | ASRAGVAGGQETQY
TRBJ2-3 | TRBV7-2 | ASSLTGTGADTQY
TRBJ2-3 | TRBV20-1 | SAKLAGVLTSTDTQY
TRBJ2-5 | TRBV15 | ATSNPGIRIPTQY
TRBJ1-4 | TRBV7-9 | ASSLEAFNEKLF
TRBJ1-5 | TRBV29-1 | SVSSDRIQH
TRBJ2-4 | TRBV12-3/TRBV12-4 | ASSLARGRPSGEVAKNIQY
TRBJ2-3 | TRBV12-3/TRBV12-4 | ASSWPEGADTQY
TRBJ2-2 | TRBV2 | ASKGGELF